This is a list of T cell receptor beta chains from one sample in a study of shared clonotypes between healthy human individuals. Clones were read by immunoSEQ multiplex PCR, and TCRdb kept only the in-frame ones, dropping some. The sample has about 1,900,000 clones, less than 95% seen once. The sample taken for sequencing was naive CD8+ T cells sorted from blood. These receptors were obtained from a man aged 18 to 30 in good health. The CDR3 runs from the conserved cysteine through the conserved F or W. Each record gives: J gene, V gene, CDR3 protein.

j_call: TRBJ2-2; v_call: TRBV28; cdr3_aa: CAARSPGGFTGELFF
j_call: TRBJ1-1; v_call: TRBV19; cdr3_aa: CASSIDVGEGTEAFF
j_call: TRBJ2-7; v_call: TRBV4-1; cdr3_aa: CASSPRQGASEQYF
j_call: TRBJ2-5; v_call: TRBV28; cdr3_aa: CASSLSWGVPAETQETQYF
j_call: TRBJ2-1; v_call: TRBV6-5; cdr3_aa: CASRRGQSSYNEQFF
j_call: TRBJ2-2; v_call: TRBV4-3; cdr3_aa: CASSPDLAGEETGELFF
j_call: TRBJ2-3; v_call: TRBV27; cdr3_aa: CASSSLAGAADTQYF
j_call: TRBJ2-5; v_call: TRBV11-2; cdr3_aa: CASSLLAEQETQYF
j_call: TRBJ2-7; v_call: TRBV7-9; cdr3_aa: CASSLVEGGAYEQYF
j_call: TRBJ1-6; v_call: TRBV4-1; cdr3_aa: CASSQERSGSFNSPLHF
j_call: TRBJ1-6; v_call: TRBV4-1; cdr3_aa: CASSHSGGGSPLHF
j_call: TRBJ2-1; v_call: TRBV9; cdr3_aa: CASSVGSGGSSYNEQFF
j_call: TRBJ2-1; v_call: TRBV6-6; cdr3_aa: CASSYSLGFNEQFF
j_call: TRBJ1-5; v_call: TRBV28; cdr3_aa: CASSLGQGFRQPQHF
j_call: TRBJ2-3; v_call: TRBV7-9; cdr3_aa: CASSLELNTDTQYF
j_call: TRBJ2-1; v_call: TRBV4-3; cdr3_aa: CASSQDEGLAWGTGEQFF
j_call: TRBJ2-7; v_call: TRBV7-9; cdr3_aa: CASSLFGQGDKDEQYF
j_call: TRBJ2-7; v_call: TRBV4-3; cdr3_aa: CASSQDWAGGPYEQYF
j_call: TRBJ1-1; v_call: TRBV29-1; cdr3_aa: CSVEGEGEGTFF
j_call: TRBJ2-7; v_call: TRBV9; cdr3_aa: CASSVSGSGTEGTYF
j_call: TRBJ1-2; v_call: TRBV6-1; cdr3_aa: CASSETGFYGYTF
j_call: TRBJ2-1; v_call: TRBV9; cdr3_aa: CASSAQGAAYNEQFF
j_call: TRBJ2-1; v_call: TRBV4-1; cdr3_aa: CASSQVDRGDEQFF
j_call: TRBJ2-7; v_call: TRBV29-1; cdr3_aa: CSVLPPDGNYEQYF
j_call: TRBJ2-7; v_call: TRBV5-6; cdr3_aa: CASSPKGGSDEQYF
j_call: TRBJ2-1; v_call: TRBV5-4; cdr3_aa: CASSSGTSFFNSYNEQFF
j_call: TRBJ2-5; v_call: TRBV28; cdr3_aa: CASSLSGGARETQYF
j_call: TRBJ1-3; v_call: TRBV30; cdr3_aa: CAWSGQGQGGPGNTIYF
j_call: TRBJ2-2; v_call: TRBV30; cdr3_aa: CAWMWDPNTGELFF